The source of this TCR beta chain is a study of blood T cell repertoires in COVID-19. Sequenced by immunoSEQ multiplex PCR; TCRdb stores in-frame clones only, minus some. Of roughly 61,000 clones listed, more than 90% are singletons. This CDR3 is built from 14 residues. Trimming left V 1 base short and J 10 bases short, with 11 bases between. Germline V lookup: CDR1 SGHTA, CDR2 FQGTGA. The TCR sequence derives from a man between 60 and 75 years old with acute or convalescent COVID-19. Sequenced material: peripheral blood. The chain has TRBV7-3 and TRBJ1-6; D is unresolved. The CDR3 is CASSLNRDSSPLHF. CDR3 DNA: TGTGCCAGCAGCTTAAATCGCGATTCCTCACCCCTCCACTTT.